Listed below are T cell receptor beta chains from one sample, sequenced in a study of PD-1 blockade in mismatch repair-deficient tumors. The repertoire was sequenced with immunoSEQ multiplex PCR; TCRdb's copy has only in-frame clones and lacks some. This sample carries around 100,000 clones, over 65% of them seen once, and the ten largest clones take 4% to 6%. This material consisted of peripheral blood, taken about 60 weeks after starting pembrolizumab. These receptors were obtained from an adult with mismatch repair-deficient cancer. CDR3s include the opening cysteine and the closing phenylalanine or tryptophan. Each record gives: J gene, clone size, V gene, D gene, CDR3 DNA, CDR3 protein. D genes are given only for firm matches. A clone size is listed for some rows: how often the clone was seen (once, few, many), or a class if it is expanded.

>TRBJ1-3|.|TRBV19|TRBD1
TGTGCCAGTAGTACCCGACAGGGAACACGAAACACCATATATTTT
CASSTRQGTRNTIYF
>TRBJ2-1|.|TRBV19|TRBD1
TGTGCCAGTAGTTCACACACAAAAATCGGGACAGGGTCCTACAATGAGCAGTTCTTC
CASSSHTKIGTGSYNEQFF
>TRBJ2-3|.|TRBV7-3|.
TGTGCCAGCAGCTTAGAGCCCAGGCATACGCAGTATTTT
CASSLEPRHTQYF
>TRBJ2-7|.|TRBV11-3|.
TGTGCCAGCGGCGAGGGGCTAGCGAGATACGAGCAGTACTTC
CASGEGLARYEQYF
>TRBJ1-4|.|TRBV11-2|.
TGTGCCAGCAGCCGGGGGATGGCTAATGAAAAACTGTTTTTT
CASSRGMANEKLFF
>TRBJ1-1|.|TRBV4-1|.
TGCGCCAGCAGCCAAGATAAGGGACGTGACACTGAAGCTTTCTTT
CASSQDKGRDTEAFF
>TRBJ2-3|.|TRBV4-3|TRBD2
TGCGCCAGCAGCCAAGCTTCCTCGACTAGCGGAAGCACAGATACGCAGTATTTT
CASSQASSTSGSTDTQYF
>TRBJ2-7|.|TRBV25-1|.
TGTGCCAGCAGTGAATGGGTGCGGGGGCGGGGGAAGGACGAGCAGTACTTC
CASSEWVRGRGKDEQYF
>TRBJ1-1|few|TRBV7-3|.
TGTGCCAGCAGCGACCGAGGCCTCCAAACTGAAGCTTTCTTT
CASSDRGLQTEAFF
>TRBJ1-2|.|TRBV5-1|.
TGCGCCAGCAGCCCTTTCCAAGGGCAGAATAACTATGGCTACACCTTC
CASSPFQGQNNYGYTF
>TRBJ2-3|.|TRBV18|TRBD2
TGTGCCAGCTCACCTCGGACTAGCGGTAGCACAGATACGCAGTATTTT
CASSPRTSGSTDTQYF
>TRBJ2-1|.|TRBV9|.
TGTGCCAGCAGTGAGGAGGGAGGCCCCTACAATGAGCAGTTCTTC
CASSEEGGPYNEQFF
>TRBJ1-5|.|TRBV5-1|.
TGCGCCAGCAGCTTGGATGCGGGGGTAAGCAATCAGCCCCAGCATTTT
CASSLDAGVSNQPQHF
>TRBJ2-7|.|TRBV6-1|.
TGTGCCAGCAGTGCGGGTTTTGGCTACGAGCAGTACTTC
CASSAGFGYEQYF
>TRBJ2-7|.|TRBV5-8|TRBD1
TGTGCCAGCAGCGGCCGGGACAGGGTTTACGAGCAGTACTTC
CASSGRDRVYEQYF
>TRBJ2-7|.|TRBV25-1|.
TGTGCCAGCAGCTTAGTTTCTGGGGCGGGCGAGCAGTACTTC
CASSLVSGAGEQYF